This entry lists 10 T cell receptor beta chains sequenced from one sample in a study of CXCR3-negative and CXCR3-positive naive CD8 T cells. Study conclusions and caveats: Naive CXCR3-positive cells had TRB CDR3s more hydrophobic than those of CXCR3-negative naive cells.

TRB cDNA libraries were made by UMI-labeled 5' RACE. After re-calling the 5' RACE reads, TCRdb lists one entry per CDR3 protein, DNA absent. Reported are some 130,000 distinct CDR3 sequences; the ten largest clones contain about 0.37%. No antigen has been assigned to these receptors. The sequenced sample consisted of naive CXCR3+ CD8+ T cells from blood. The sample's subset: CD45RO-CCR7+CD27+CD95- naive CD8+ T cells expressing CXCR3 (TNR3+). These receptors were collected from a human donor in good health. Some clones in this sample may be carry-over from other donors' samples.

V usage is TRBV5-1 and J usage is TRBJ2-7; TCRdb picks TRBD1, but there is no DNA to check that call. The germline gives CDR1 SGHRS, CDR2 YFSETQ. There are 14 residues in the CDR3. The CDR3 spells CASSLWGLPYEQYF.

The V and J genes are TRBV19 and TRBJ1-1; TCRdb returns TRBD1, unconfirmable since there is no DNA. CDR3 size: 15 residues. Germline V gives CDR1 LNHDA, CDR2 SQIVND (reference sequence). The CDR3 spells CASSMGPGGSTEAFF. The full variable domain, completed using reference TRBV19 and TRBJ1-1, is DGGITQSPKYLFRKEGQNVTLSCEQNLNHDAMYWYRQDPGQGLRLIYYSQIVNDFQKGDIAEGYSVSREKKESFPLTVTSAQKNPTAFYLCASSMGPGGSTEAFFGQGTRLTVV.

CDR3 in amino acids: CASSDRGGAHNEQLF. The rearrangement links TRBV7-9 to TRBJ2-1; TCRdb's D gene call, TRBD1, goes unchecked for lack of DNA. The germline V gene encodes CDR1 SEHNR and CDR2 FQNEAQ (reference sequence). The CDR3 loop spans 15 amino acids.

The CDR3 is CASILPTGANSYEQYF. The rearrangement links TRBV6-2 or TRBV6-3 to TRBJ2-7. Germline V lookup: CDR1 MNHEY, CDR2 SVGEGT. The CDR3 covers 16 residues.

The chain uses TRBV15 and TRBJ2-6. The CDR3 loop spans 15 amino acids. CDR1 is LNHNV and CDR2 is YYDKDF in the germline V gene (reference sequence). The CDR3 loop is CATVGGSSGANVLTF.

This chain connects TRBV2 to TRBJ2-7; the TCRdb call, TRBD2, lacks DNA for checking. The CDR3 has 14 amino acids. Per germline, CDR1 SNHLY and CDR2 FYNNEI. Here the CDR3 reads CASSGVEYLPEQYF.

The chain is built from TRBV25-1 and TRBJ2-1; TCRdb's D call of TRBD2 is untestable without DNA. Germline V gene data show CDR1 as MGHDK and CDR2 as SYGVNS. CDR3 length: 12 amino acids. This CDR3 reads CASREGAGGHFF.

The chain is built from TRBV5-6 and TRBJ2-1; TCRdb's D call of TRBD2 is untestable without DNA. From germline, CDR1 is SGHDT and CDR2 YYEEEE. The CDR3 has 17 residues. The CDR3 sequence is CASSWTERPLSYNEQFF.

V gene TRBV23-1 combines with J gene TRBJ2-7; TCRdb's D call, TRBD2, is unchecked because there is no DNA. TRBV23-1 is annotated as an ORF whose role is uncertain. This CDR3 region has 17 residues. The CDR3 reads CASTSMASPEIADEQYF.

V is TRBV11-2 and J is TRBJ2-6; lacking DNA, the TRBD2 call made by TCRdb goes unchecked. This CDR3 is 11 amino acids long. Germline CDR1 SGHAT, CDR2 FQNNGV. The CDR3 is CASSLGRGLTF. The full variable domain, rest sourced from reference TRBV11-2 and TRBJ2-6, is EAGVAQSPRYKIIEKRQSVAFWCNPISGHATLYWYQQILGQGPKLLIQFQNNGVVDDSQLPKDRFSAERLKGVDSTLKIQPAKLEDSAVYLCASSLGRGLTFGAGSRLTVL.